This T cell receptor beta chain is from a study of T cell responses to AZD1222 COVID-19 vaccine. A note on this clone: Its antigen is currently unknown.

Some clones are missing from TCRdb's copy, which holds only in-frame ones; the method was immunoSEQ multiplex PCR. The table has 150,000 to 200,000 clones, 85% to 95% seen once. The germline V gene encodes CDR1 KGHDR and CDR2 SFDVKD. V gave up 4 bases and J gave up 5 bases, with 7 bases separating them. This CDR3 spans 13 amino acids. Regarding the study as a whole: Vaccine-associated CD4 TCRs spanned spike, dominant at 160-218 and 743-854. Increases in Spike-specific TCR breadth and depth were seen after two AZD1222 doses. Repertoire samples came only from after the peak T cell response. Among the donors, most were white British and more were female, and clonal diversity was possibly underestimated.

This sample comprised peripheral blood, obtained 28 days after the second AZD1222 dose. This clonotype was obtained from an adult who received the AZD1222 COVID-19 vaccine. The chain has TRBV24-1 and TRBJ2-2, with D hard to call. In DNA, the CDR3 is TGTGCCACCAGTGAGTCTTGGACCGGGGAGCTGTTTTTT. Protein product: CATSESWTGELFF.